This TCR beta chain came from a study of OX40 agonist ivuxolimab in advanced cancers. Whole-study context: Administration of intravenous ivuxolimab to patients occurred every 2 weeks at 0.01 to 10 mg/kg.

Sequencing was performed with immunoSEQ multiplex PCR; in TCRdb, only in-frame clones are kept and a portion is missing. The table lists about 68,000 clones, about 91% of them singletons. The receptor comes from an adult with an advanced solid tumor such as melanoma, head and neck, liver or kidney cancer. Sequences were derived from CD4+ or CD8+ T cells sorted from blood, sampled in a trial of the OX40 agonist ivuxolimab.

CDR3 in amino acids: CASSYSRVPANSPLHF. The CDR3, as DNA: TGTGCCAGCAGTTACTCTAGGGTGCCAGCCAATTCACCCCTCCACTTT. The chain combines TRBV6-5 with TRBJ1-6; no clear D. Germline CDR1 reads MNHEY; CDR2 reads SVGAGI. Deletions cut 0 bases from V and 7 bases from J, with 13 bases between. This CDR3 contains 16 residues.